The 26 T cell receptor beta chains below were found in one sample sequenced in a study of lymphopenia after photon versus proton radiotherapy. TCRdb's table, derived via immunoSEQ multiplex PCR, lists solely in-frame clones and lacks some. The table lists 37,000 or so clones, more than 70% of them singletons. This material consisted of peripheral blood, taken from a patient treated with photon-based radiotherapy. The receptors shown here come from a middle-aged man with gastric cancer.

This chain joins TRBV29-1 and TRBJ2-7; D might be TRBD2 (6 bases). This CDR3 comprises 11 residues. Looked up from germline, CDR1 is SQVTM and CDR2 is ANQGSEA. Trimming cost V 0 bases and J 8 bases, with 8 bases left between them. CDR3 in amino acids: CSVEERDQQYF. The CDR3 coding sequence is TGCAGCGTTGAAGAGCGGGACCAGCAGTACTTC.

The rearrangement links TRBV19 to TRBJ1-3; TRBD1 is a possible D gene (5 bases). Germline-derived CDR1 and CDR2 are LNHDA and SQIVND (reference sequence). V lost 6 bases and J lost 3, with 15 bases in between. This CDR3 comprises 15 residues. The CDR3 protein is CASSSGTMGGNTIYF. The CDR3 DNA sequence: TGTGCCAGTAGCTCCGGGACTATGGGTGGAAACACCATATATTTT.

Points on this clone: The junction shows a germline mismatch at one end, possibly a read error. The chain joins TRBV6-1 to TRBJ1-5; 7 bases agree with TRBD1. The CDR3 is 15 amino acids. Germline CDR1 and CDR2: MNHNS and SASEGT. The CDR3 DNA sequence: TGTGCCAGCAGGGAAGGGACAGCGGGTAATCAGCCCCAGCATTTT. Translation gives CASREGTAGNQPQHF.

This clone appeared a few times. The CDR3 DNA is TGTGCCAGCAGAGAGACGGAAGATACGCAGTATTTT. Protein sequence: CASRETEDTQYF. The V and J genes are TRBV28 and TRBJ2-3; D is ambiguous. V was clipped by 6 bases and J by 5 bases, with 9 bases between them. This CDR3 is built from 12 residues. The germline V gene has CDR1 MDHEN and CDR2 SYDVKM. Full variable domain (rest looked up from reference TRBV28 and TRBJ2-3): DVKVTQSSRYLVKRTGEKVFLECVQDMDHENMFWYRQDPGLGLRLIYFSYDVKMKEKGDIPEGYSVSREKKERFSLILESASTNQTSMYLCASRETEDTQYFGPGTRLTVL.

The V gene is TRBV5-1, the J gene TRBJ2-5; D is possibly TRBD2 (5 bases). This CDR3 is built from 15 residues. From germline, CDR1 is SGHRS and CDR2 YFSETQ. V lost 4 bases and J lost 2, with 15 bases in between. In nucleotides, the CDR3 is TGCGCCAGCAGCGGATATGGACTCTCGCAAGAGACCCAGTACTTC. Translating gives CASSGYGLSQETQYF.

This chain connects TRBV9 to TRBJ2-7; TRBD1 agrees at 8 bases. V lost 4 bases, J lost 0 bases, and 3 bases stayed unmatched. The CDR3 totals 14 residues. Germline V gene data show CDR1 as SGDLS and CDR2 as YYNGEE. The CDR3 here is CASSRTGNSYEQYF. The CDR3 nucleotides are TGTGCCAGCAGCAGGACAGGGAACTCCTACGAGCAGTACTTC.

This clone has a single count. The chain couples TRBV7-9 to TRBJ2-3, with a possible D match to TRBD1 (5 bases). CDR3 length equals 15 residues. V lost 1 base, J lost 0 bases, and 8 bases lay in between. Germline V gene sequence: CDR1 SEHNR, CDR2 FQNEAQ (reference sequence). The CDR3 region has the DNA TGTGCCAGCAGCTTAGGGGGCCTAAGCACAGATACGCAGTATTTT. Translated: CASSLGGLSTDTQYF.

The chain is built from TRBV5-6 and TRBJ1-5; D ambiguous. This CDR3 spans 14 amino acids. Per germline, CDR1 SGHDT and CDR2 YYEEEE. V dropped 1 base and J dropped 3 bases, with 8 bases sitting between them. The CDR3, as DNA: TGTGCCAGCAGCTTGTCGGGAAACAATCAGCCCCAGCATTTT. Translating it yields CASSLSGNNQPQHF.

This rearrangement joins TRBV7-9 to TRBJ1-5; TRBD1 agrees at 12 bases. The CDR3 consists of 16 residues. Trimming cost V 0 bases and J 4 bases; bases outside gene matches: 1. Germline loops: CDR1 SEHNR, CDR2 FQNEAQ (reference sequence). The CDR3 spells CASSLAGQGANQPQHF. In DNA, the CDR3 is TGTGCCAGCAGCTTAGCGGGACAGGGGGCAAATCAGCCCCAGCATTTT. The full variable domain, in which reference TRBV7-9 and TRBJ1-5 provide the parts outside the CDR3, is DTGVSQNPRHKITKRGQNVTFRCDPISEHNRLYWYRQTLGQGPEFLTYFQNEAQLEKSRLLSDRFSAERPKGSFSTLEIQRTEQGDSAMYLCASSLAGQGANQPQHFGDGTRLSIL.

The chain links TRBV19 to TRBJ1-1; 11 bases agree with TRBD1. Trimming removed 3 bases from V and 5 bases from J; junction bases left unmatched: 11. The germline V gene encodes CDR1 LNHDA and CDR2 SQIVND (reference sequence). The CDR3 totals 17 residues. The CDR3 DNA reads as TGTGCCAGTAGTATCGGACAGGGGGCAGGCTGGAGGACTGAAGCTTTCTTT. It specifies CASSIGQGAGWRTEAFF.

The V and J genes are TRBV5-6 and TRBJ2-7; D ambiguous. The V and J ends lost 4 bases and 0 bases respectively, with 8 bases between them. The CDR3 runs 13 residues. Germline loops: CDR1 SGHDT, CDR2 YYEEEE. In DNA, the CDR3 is TGTGCCAGCAGCCTTCCAGACTCCTACGAGCAGTACTTC. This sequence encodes CASSLPDSYEQYF.

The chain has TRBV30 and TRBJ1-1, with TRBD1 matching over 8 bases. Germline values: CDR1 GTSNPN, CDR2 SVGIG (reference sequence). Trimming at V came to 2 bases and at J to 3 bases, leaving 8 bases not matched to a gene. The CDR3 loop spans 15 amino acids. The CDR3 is CAWSRGTGGYTEAFF. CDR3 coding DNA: TGTGCCTGGAGTAGAGGGACAGGTGGGTACACTGAAGCTTTCTTT.

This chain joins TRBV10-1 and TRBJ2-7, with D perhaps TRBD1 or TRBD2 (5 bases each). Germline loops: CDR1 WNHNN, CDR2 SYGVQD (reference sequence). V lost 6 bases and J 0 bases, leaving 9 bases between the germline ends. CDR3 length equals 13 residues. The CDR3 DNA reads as TGCGCCAGCAGCCGGGGCATCTCCTACGAGCAGTACTTC. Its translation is CASSRGISYEQYF.

CDR3 bases: TGTGCCAGCAGCTTTGGGTGGGATACCGGCTACACCTTC. Residues: CASSFGWDTGYTF. The chain joins TRBV7-8 to TRBJ1-2; no reliable D call. CDR3 length: 13 amino acids. The V gene lost 3 bases and the J gene lost 8 bases, with 13 bases spanning the gap. Germline CDR1 is SGHVS and CDR2 is FQNEAQ.

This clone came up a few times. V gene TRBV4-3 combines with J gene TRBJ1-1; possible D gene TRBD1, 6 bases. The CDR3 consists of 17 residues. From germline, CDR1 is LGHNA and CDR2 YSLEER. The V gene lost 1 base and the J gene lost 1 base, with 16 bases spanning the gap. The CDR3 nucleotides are TGCGCCAGCAGCCAAGGGGAAATACAGGGCGGGAACACTGAAGCTTTCTTT. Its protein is CASSQGEIQGGNTEAFF.

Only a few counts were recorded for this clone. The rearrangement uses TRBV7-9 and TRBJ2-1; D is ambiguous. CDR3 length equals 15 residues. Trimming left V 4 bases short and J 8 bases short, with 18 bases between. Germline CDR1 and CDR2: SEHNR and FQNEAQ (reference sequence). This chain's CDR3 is CASSSLTGPAHEQFF. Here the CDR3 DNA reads TGTGCCAGCAGCTCCTTAACTGGACCCGCACATGAGCAGTTCTTC. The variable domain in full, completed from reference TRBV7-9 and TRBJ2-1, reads DTGVSQNPRHKITKRGQNVTFRCDPISEHNRLYWYRQTLGQGPEFLTYFQNEAQLEKSRLLSDRFSAERPKGSFSTLEIQRTEQGDSAMYLCASSSLTGPAHEQFFGPGTRLTVL.

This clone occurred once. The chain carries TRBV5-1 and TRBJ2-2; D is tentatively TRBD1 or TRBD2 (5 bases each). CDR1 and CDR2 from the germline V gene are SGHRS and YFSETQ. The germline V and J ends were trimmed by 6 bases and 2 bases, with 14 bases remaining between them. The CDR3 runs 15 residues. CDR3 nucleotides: TGCGCCAGCAACTTCCGGGACGCAAACACCGGGGAGCTGTTTTTT. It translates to CASNFRDANTGELFF.

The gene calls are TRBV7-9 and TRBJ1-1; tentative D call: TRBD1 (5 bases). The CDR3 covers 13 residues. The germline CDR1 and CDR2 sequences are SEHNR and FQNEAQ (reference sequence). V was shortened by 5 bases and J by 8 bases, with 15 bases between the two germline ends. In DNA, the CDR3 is TGTGCCAGCAGCCTCGACTGGGGACGAGAAGCTTTCTTT. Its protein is CASSLDWGREAFF.

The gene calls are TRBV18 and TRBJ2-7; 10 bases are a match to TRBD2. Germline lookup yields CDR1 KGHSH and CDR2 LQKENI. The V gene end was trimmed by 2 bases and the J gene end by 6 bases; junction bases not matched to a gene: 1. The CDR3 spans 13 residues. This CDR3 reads CASSPEREGEQYF. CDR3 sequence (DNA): TGTGCCAGCTCACCAGAGCGGGAGGGCGAGCAGTACTTC.

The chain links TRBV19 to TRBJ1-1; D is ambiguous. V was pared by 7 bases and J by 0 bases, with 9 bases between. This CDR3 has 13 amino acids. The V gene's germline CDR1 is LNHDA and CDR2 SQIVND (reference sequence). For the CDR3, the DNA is TGTGCCAGTACTCTCGGAATGAACACTGAAGCTTTCTTT. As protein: CASTLGMNTEAFF.

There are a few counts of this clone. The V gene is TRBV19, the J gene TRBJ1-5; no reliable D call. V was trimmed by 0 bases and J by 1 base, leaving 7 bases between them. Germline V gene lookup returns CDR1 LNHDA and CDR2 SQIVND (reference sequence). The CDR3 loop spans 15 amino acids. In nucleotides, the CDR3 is TGTGCCAGTAGTATAGACCGGACGAGCAATCAGCCCCAGCATTTT. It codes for CASSIDRTSNQPQHF.

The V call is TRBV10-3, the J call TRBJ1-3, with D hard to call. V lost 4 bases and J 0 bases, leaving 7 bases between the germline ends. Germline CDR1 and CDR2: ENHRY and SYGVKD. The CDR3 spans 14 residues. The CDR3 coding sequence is TGTGCCATCAGTGCAGGCGACTCTGGAAACACCATATATTTT. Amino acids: CAISAGDSGNTIYF.

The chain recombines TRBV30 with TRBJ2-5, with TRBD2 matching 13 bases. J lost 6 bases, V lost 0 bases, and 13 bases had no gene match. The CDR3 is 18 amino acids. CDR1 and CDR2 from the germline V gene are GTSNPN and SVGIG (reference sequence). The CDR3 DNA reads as TGTGCCTGGAGTGTACAAGGACTAGCGGGAGTTCTCACAAAGACCCAGTACTTC. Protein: CAWSVQGLAGVLTKTQYF.

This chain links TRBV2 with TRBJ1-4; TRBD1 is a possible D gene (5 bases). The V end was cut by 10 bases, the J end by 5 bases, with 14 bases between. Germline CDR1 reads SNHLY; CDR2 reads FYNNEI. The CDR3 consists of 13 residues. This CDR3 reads CATAGTSNEKLFF. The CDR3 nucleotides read TGTGCCACCGCCGGGACTTCGAATGAAAAACTGTTTTTT.

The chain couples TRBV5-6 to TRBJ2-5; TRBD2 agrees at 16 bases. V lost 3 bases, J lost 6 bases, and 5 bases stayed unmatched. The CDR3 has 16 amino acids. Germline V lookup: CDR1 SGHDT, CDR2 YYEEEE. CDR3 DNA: TGTGCCAGCAGCTCAGGGACTAGCGGGAGGGCCAAGACCCAGTACTTC. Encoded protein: CASSSGTSGRAKTQYF.

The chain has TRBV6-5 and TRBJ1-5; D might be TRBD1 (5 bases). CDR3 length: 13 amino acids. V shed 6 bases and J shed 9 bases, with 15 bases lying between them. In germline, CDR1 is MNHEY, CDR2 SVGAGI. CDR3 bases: TGTGCCAGCAGAAGGGACCTGGGCGGGCCCCAGCATTTT. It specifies CASRRDLGGPQHF.